Sequencing of this TCR beta chain was carried out in a study of blood T cell repertoires in COVID-19. As for the study in general: The study drew acute and convalescent COVID-19 samples from the United States, Italy and Spain. Sample material is recorded as cDNA or gDNA derived from T cells, B-cell-depleted T cells, or PBMCs.

The Seattle patients, enrolled during active infection, were followed longitudinally. The germline CDR1 and CDR2 sequences are SNHLY and FYNNEI. V lost 6 bases to trimming and J lost 7 bases; unmatched junction nucleotides: 5. The CDR3 extends over 14 amino acids. Per the original methods: Nucleated cell counts were estimated from reference gene primer amplification. The table came from immunoSEQ multiplex PCR; TCRdb's copy has only in-frame clones and leaves some out. V and J calls and clone size are copied from that table; D and trimming were computed from the DNA. The sample has around 130,000 clones; 88% are singletons.

The chain is built from TRBV2 and TRBJ1-4; 10 bases map to TRBD1. Sequences were obtained from peripheral blood. The clonotype comes from a human donor with COVID-19, enrolled during active disease. The donor label of this sample is uncertain. CDR3 amino acids: CASRGDRGGEKLFF. CDR3 DNA sequence: TGTGCCAGCAGAGGGGACAGGGGAGGTGAAAAACTGTTTTTT. The entire variable domain, with the rest obtained from reference TRBV2 and TRBJ1-4, is as follows: EPEVTQTPSHQVTQMGQEVILRCVPISNHLYFYWYRQILGQKVEFLVSFYNNEISEKSEIFDDQFSVERPDGSNFTLKIRSTKLEDSAMYFCASRGDRGGEKLFFGSGTQLSVL.